This T cell receptor beta chain was found in a study of blood T cell repertoires in COVID-19. The repertoire was sequenced with immunoSEQ multiplex PCR; TCRdb's copy has only in-frame clones and lacks some. The sample shows around 430,000 clones, around 87% of them seen only once. The CDR3 has 15 amino acids. The germline V gene has CDR1 MNHEY and CDR2 SVGEGT. J lost 5 bases, V lost 5 bases, and 7 bases had no gene match. The receptor was derived from a woman between 45 and 65 years old who had recovered from COVID-19. This chain connects TRBV6-2 or TRBV6-3 to TRBJ2-5, with TRBD1 matching over 11 bases. Sequencing input: PBMCs or T cells enriched from blood (not recorded which). CDR3 nucleotide sequence: TGTGCCAGCAGTGGACAGGGGGCGCCGGGTGAGACCCAGTACTTC. It codes for CASSGQGAPGETQYF.